The rows below give T cell receptor beta chains drawn from one sample of a study of identical twins. Each CDR3 protein gets one entry after TCRdb re-called the 5' RACE reads with MiXCR. The sample lists some 240,000 distinct CDR3 sequences; 6.5% to 9.5% were seen once. This same sample was also taken into another study, of yellow fever vaccine responses in identical twins.

Material: CD8+ T cells sorted from blood. Receptors originate from a woman aged 18-35 years in good health. Both conserved end residues are part of each CDR3. The order of the fields is D gene, CDR3 length, V gene, clone size, J gene, CDR3 protein, CDR3 DNA. A D gene is named only where the DNA matches it firmly. The size of a clone is reported for some rows only, either as once, few or many, or as a class for expanded clones.

d_gene: TRBD1
len: 16
v_gene: TRBV6-2/TRBV6-3
abundance: many
j_gene: TRBJ2-3
CDR3aa: CASSYSRDSSTDTQYF
CDR3nt: TGTGCCAGCAGTTACTCAAGGGACAGTAGCACAGATACGCAGTATTTT

d_gene: TRBD1
len: 18
v_gene: TRBV15
abundance: many
j_gene: TRBJ1-1
CDR3aa: CATSREGTGGKENTEAFF
CDR3nt: TGTGCCACCAGCAGAGAAGGGACAGGGGGCAAAGAGAACACTGAAGCTTTCTTT

d_gene: -
len: 15
v_gene: TRBV9
abundance: many
j_gene: TRBJ1-1
CDR3aa: CASSPTQGANTEAFF
CDR3nt: TGTGCCAGCAGCCCAACACAGGGAGCCAACACTGAAGCTTTCTTT

d_gene: TRBD1
len: 16
v_gene: TRBV27
abundance: -
j_gene: TRBJ1-4
CDR3aa: CASSFLGQGATEKLFF
CDR3nt: TGTGCCAGCAGTTTTTTGGGACAGGGGGCGACTGAAAAACTGTTTTTT

d_gene: -
len: 14
v_gene: TRBV5-1
abundance: many
j_gene: TRBJ2-3
CDR3aa: CASRGGLGTDTQYF
CDR3nt: TGCGCCAGCAGAGGCGGTCTGGGCACAGATACGCAGTATTTT

d_gene: -
len: 11
v_gene: TRBV12-3/TRBV12-4
abundance: -
j_gene: TRBJ2-1
CDR3aa: CASKIELEQFF
CDR3nt: TGTGCCAGCAAGATAGAACTCGAGCAGTTCTTC

d_gene: TRBD2
len: 18
v_gene: TRBV12-3/TRBV12-4
abundance: few
j_gene: TRBJ2-2
CDR3aa: CASSASGGGDANTGELFF
CDR3nt: TGTGCCAGCAGTGCTAGCGGGGGGGGAGACGCGAACACCGGGGAGCTGTTTTTT

d_gene: -
len: 12
v_gene: TRBV7-9
abundance: many
j_gene: TRBJ1-5
CDR3aa: CASSLSNQPQHF
CDR3nt: TGTGCCAGCAGCTTAAGCAATCAGCCCCAGCATTTT

d_gene: -
len: 13
v_gene: TRBV24-1
abundance: many
j_gene: TRBJ2-1
CDR3aa: CATSDLGWVEQFF
CDR3nt: TGTGCCACCAGTGATTTGGGCTGGGTTGAGCAGTTCTTC

d_gene: -
len: 15
v_gene: TRBV15
abundance: many
j_gene: TRBJ2-4
CDR3aa: CATSRDGEGVNIQYF
CDR3nt: TGTGCCACCAGCAGAGACGGGGAGGGGGTGAACATTCAGTACTTC

d_gene: TRBD1
len: 16
v_gene: TRBV6-4
abundance: many
j_gene: TRBJ2-3
CDR3aa: CASSDRVGTGEDTQYF
CDR3nt: TGTGCCAGCAGTGACCGGGTCGGGACAGGGGAAGATACGCAGTATTTT

d_gene: -
len: 13
v_gene: TRBV7-8
abundance: many
j_gene: TRBJ1-1
CDR3aa: CASSSGGRTEAFF
CDR3nt: TGTGCCAGCAGCAGCGGGGGACGCACTGAAGCTTTCTTT

d_gene: -
len: 15
v_gene: TRBV10-3
abundance: -
j_gene: TRBJ2-1
CDR3aa: CAISESMGRENEQFF
CDR3nt: TGTGCCATCAGTGAGTCGATGGGCAGAGAGAATGAGCAGTTCTTC

d_gene: TRBD2
len: 15
v_gene: TRBV4-1
abundance: many
j_gene: TRBJ2-1
CDR3aa: CASSQNGLVENEQFF
CDR3nt: TGCGCCAGCAGCCAGAACGGACTAGTTGAGAATGAGCAGTTCTTC

d_gene: -
len: 15
v_gene: TRBV29-1
abundance: many
j_gene: TRBJ2-7
CDR3aa: CSVEDWRSESYEQYF
CDR3nt: TGCAGCGTTGAAGATTGGCGTTCGGAGTCTTACGAGCAGTACTTC

d_gene: -
len: 18
v_gene: TRBV20-1
abundance: -
j_gene: TRBJ2-6
CDR3aa: CSARVGQGEDSGANVLTF
CDR3nt: TGCAGTGCTAGAGTGGGACAAGGAGAAGACTCTGGGGCCAACGTCCTGACTTTC

d_gene: -
len: 14
v_gene: TRBV28
abundance: few
j_gene: TRBJ2-7
CDR3aa: CASKPSGGGYEQYF
CDR3nt: TGTGCCAGCAAGCCTTCGGGGGGCGGATACGAGCAGTACTTC

d_gene: TRBD1
len: 18
v_gene: TRBV4-3
abundance: -
j_gene: TRBJ2-1
CDR3aa: CASSQEGGGAPPYNEQFF
CDR3nt: TGCGCCAGCAGCCAAGAAGGGGGCGGAGCGCCGCCCTACAATGAGCAGTTCTTC

d_gene: -
len: 17
v_gene: TRBV4-3
abundance: few
j_gene: TRBJ2-3
CDR3aa: CASSQDSGRPSTDTQYF
CDR3nt: TGCGCCAGCAGCCAAGATAGCGGCAGGCCTAGCACAGATACGCAGTATTTT

d_gene: -
len: 16
v_gene: TRBV21-1
abundance: -
j_gene: TRBJ2-3
CDR3aa: CASSSPYNQNTDTQYF
CDR3nt: TGTGCCAGCAGCAGCCCCTATAATCAGAACACAGATACGCAGTATTTT

d_gene: -
len: 13
v_gene: TRBV30
abundance: -
j_gene: TRBJ1-2
CDR3aa: CAWSDLGLYGYTF
CDR3nt: TGTGCCTGGAGTGATCTGGGACTCTATGGCTACACCTTC

d_gene: -
len: 11
v_gene: TRBV27
abundance: many
j_gene: TRBJ2-7
CDR3aa: CASSTGKRQYF
CDR3nt: TGTGCCAGCAGCACTGGGAAGAGGCAGTACTTC

d_gene: TRBD2
len: 14
v_gene: TRBV4-3
abundance: many
j_gene: TRBJ2-7
CDR3aa: CASSQGLAGDEQYF
CDR3nt: TGCGCCAGCAGCCAAGGACTAGCGGGAGACGAGCAGTACTTC

d_gene: -
len: 14
v_gene: TRBV20-1
abundance: few
j_gene: TRBJ2-7
CDR3aa: CSARESGTSYEQYF
CDR3nt: TGCAGTGCTAGAGAGTCAGGGACCTCCTACGAGCAGTACTTC

d_gene: -
len: 15
v_gene: TRBV4-2
abundance: few
j_gene: TRBJ2-7
CDR3aa: CASSQEPPRSYEQYF
CDR3nt: TGTGCCAGCAGCCAAGAGCCCCCGAGATCCTACGAGCAGTACTTC

d_gene: TRBD2
len: 17
v_gene: TRBV28
abundance: -
j_gene: TRBJ2-5
CDR3aa: CASMPSGRAKLFETQYF
CDR3nt: TGTGCCAGCATGCCTAGCGGGAGGGCCAAGCTATTTGAGACCCAGTACTTC

d_gene: TRBD2
len: 19
v_gene: TRBV12-5
abundance: -
j_gene: TRBJ2-5
CDR3aa: CASGLGEIRAGEGQETQYF
CDR3nt: TGTGCTAGTGGTTTGGGGGAAATCCGAGCGGGAGAAGGCCAAGAGACCCAGTACTTC

d_gene: TRBD2
len: 14
v_gene: TRBV9
abundance: few
j_gene: TRBJ2-1
CDR3aa: CASSPGLAGREQFF
CDR3nt: TGTGCCAGCAGCCCGGGACTAGCGGGACGGGAGCAGTTCTTC

d_gene: TRBD1
len: 17
v_gene: TRBV11-2
abundance: many
j_gene: TRBJ2-2
CDR3aa: CASSYPMTGGSTGELFF
CDR3nt: TGTGCCAGCAGCTACCCCATGACAGGGGGCAGCACCGGGGAGCTGTTTTTT

d_gene: TRBD2
len: 15
v_gene: TRBV15
abundance: -
j_gene: TRBJ2-1
CDR3aa: CATSDGGNSYNEQFF
CDR3nt: TGTGCCACCAGCGACGGGGGGAACTCCTACAATGAGCAGTTCTTC

d_gene: TRBD2
len: 13
v_gene: TRBV12-3/TRBV12-4
abundance: many
j_gene: TRBJ2-7
CDR3aa: CASSHGGGGEQYF
CDR3nt: TGTGCCAGCAGCCATGGCGGGGGGGGCGAGCAGTACTTC

d_gene: TRBD1
len: 14
v_gene: TRBV7-9
abundance: many
j_gene: TRBJ2-7
CDR3aa: CASSPTGSSYEQYF
CDR3nt: TGTGCCAGCAGCCCGACAGGGAGCTCCTACGAGCAGTACTTC

d_gene: -
len: 14
v_gene: TRBV10-3
abundance: few
j_gene: TRBJ2-3
CDR3aa: CAISGDSYTDTQYF
CDR3nt: TGTGCCATCTCGGGGGACAGCTACACAGATACGCAGTATTTT